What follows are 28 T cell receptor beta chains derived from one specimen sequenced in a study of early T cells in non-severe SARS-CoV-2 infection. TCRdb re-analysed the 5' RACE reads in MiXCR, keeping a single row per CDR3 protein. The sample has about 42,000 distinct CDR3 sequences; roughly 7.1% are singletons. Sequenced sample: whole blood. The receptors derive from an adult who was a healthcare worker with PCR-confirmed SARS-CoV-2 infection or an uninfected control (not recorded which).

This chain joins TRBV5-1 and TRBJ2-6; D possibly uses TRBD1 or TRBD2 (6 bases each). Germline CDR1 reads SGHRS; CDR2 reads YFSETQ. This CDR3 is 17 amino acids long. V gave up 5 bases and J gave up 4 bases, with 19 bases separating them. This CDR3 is CASSLRPGGPGANVLTF. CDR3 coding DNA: TGCGCCAGCAGTTTACGGCCTGGGGGGCCCGGGGCCAACGTCCTGACTTTC.

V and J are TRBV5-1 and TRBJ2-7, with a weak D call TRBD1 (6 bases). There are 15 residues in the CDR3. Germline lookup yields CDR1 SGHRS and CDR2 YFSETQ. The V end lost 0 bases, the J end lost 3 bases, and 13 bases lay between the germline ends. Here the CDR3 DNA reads TGCGCCAGCAGCTTGGCCGGACAGTGGGTCTACGAGCAGTACTTC. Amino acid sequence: CASSLAGQWVYEQYF.

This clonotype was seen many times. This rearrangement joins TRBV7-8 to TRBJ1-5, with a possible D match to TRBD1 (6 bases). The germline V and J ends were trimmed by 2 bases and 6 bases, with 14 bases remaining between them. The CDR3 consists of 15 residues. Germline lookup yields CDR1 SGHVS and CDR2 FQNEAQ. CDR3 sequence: CASSLLQGPSQPQHF. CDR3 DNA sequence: TGTGCCAGCAGCTTATTACAGGGCCCCAGTCAGCCCCAGCATTTT.

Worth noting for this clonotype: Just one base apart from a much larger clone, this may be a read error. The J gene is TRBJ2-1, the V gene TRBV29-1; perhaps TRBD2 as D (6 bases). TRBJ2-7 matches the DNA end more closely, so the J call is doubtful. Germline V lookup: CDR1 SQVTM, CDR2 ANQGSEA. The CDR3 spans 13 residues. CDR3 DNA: TGCAGCGTTGGGGGGGTCTCCTACAATGAGCAGTACTTC. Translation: CSVGGVSYNEQYF.

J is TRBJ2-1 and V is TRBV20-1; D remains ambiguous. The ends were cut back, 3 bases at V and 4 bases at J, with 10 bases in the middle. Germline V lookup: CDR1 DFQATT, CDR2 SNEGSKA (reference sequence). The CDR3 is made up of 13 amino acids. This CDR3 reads CSASRQDYNEQFF. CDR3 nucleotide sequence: TGCAGTGCTAGTCGGCAGGATTACAATGAGCAGTTCTTC.

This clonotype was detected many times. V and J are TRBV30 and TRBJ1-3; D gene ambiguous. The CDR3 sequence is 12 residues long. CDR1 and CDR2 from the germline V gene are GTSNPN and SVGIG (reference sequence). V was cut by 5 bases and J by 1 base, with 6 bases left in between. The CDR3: CAWGLSGNTIYF. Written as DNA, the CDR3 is TGTGCCTGGGGATTGTCTGGAAACACCATATATTTT.

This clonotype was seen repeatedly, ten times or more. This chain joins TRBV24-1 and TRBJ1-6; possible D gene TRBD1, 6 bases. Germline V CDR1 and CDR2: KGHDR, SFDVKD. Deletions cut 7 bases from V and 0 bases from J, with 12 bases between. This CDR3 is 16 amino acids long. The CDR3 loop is CATRGQLLSYNSPLHF. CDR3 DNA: TGTGCCACCAGAGGACAGCTTCTCTCCTATAATTCACCCCTCCACTTT.

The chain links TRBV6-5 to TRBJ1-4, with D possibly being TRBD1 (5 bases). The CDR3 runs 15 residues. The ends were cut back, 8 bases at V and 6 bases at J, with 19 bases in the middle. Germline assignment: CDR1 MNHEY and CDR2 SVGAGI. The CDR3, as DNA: TGTGCCAGCTGCTCCCGCGGGCAGGGTTATGAAAAACTGTTTTTT. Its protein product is CASCSRGQGYEKLFF.

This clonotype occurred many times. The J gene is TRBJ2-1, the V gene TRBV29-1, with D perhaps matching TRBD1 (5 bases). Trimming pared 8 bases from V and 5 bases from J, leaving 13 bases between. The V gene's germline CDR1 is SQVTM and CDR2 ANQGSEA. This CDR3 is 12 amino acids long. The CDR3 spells CSYRSMHNEQFF. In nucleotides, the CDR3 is TGCAGCTACAGGTCAATGCACAATGAGCAGTTCTTC.

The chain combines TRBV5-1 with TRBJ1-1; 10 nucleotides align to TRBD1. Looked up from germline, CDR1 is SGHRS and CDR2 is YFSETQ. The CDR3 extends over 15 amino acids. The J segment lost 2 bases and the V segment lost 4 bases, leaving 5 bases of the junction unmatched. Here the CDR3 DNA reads TGCGCCAGCAGCCATGAGACAGGGGGCAACACTGAAGCTTTCTTT. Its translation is CASSHETGGNTEAFF.

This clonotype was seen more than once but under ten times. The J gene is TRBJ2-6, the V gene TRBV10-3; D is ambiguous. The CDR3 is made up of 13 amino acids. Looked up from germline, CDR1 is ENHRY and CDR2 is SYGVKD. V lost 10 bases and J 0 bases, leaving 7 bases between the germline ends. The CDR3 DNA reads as TGTGCCACCGCCGACTCTGGGGCCAACGTCCTGACTTTC. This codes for CATADSGANVLTF.

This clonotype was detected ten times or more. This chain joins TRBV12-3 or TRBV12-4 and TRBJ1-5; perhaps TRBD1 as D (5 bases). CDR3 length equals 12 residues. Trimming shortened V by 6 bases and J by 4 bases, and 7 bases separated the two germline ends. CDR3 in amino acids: CASRQGNQPQHF. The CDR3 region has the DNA TGTGCCAGCAGGCAGGGAAATCAGCCCCAGCATTTT.

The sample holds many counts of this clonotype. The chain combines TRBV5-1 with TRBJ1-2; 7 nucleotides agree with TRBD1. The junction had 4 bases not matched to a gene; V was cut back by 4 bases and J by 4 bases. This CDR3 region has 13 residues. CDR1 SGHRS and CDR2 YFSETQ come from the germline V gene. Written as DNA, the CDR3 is TGCGCCAGCAGCCTGGGACAGAGCTATGGCTACACCTTC. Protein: CASSLGQSYGYTF. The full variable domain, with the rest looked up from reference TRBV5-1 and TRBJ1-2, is KAGVTQTPRYLIKTRGQQVTLSCSPISGHRSVSWYQQTPGQGLQFLFEYFSETQRNKGNFPGRFSGRQFSNSRSEMNVSTLELGDSALYLCASSLGQSYGYTFGSGTRLTVV.

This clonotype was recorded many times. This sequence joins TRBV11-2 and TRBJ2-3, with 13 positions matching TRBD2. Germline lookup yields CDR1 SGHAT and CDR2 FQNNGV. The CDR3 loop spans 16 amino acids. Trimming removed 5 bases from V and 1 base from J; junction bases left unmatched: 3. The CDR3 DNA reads TGTGCCAGCAGCGGAGGACTAGCGGGGGGCACAGATACGCAGTATTTT. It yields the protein CASSGGLAGGTDTQYF.

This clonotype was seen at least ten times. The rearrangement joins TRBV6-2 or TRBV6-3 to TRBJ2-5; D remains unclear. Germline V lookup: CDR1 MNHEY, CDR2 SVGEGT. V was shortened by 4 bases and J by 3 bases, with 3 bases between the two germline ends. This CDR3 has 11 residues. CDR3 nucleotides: TGTGCCAGCAGTTCAAAAGAGACCCAGTACTTC. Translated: CASSSKETQYF.

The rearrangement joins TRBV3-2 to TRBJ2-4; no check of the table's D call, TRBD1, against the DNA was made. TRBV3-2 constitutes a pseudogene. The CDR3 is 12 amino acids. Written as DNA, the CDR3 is TGTGCCAGCAGCCTAGTGGGCGACATTCAGTACTTC. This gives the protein CASSLVGDIQYF.

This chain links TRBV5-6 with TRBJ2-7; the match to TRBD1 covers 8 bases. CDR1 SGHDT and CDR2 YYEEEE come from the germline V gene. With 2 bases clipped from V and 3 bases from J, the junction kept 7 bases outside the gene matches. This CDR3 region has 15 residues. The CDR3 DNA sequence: TGTGCCAGCAGCTTACCCAGGGGGCTCAACTACGAGCAGTACTTC. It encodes CASSLPRGLNYEQYF.

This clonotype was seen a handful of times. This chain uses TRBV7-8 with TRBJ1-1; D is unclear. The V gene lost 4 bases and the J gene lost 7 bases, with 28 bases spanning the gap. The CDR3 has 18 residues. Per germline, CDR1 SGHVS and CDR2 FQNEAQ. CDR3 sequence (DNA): TGTGCCAGCAGCTCCCTGTACGCAGGCCCATCGGGCGGGTTTGAAGCTTTCTTT. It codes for CASSSLYAGPSGGFEAFF.

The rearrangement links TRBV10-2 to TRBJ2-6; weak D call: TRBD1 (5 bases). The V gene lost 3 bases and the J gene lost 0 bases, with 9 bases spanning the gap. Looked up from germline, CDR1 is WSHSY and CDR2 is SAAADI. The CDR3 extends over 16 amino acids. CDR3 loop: CASSEPGNSGANVLTF. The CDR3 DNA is TGCGCCAGCAGTGAACCAGGGAACTCTGGGGCCAACGTCCTGACTTTC.

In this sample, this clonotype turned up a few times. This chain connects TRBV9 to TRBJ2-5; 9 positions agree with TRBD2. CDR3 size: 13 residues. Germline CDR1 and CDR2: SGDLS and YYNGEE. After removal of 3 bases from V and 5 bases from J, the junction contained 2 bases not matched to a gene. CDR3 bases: TGTGCCAGCAGCGGTGGACTAGCGGAGACCCAGTACTTC. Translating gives CASSGGLAETQYF.

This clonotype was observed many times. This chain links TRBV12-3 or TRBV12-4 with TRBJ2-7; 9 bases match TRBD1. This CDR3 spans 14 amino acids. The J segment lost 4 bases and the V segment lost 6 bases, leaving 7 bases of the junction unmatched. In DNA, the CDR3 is TGTGCCAGCAGGCGCCGGGGACAGGGTTACGAGCAGTACTTC. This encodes CASRRRGQGYEQYF.

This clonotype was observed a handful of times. In nucleotides, the CDR3 is TGTGCCAGCAGTTTGGAAGGGGACGGCTACACCTTC. As protein: CASSLEGDGYTF. The chain employs TRBV27 and TRBJ1-2, with D maybe TRBD1 (5 bases). V was trimmed by 3 bases and J by 8 bases, leaving 10 bases between them. The CDR3 is 12 amino acids. In germline, CDR1 is MNHEY, CDR2 SMNVEV (reference sequence).

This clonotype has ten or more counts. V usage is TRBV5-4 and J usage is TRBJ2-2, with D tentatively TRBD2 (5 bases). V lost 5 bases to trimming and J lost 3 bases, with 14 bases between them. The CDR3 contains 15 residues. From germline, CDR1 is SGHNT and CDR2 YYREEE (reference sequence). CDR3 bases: TGTGCCAGCAGTGACCCGGAGGTCGACACCGGGGAGCTGTTTTTT. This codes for CASSDPEVDTGELFF.

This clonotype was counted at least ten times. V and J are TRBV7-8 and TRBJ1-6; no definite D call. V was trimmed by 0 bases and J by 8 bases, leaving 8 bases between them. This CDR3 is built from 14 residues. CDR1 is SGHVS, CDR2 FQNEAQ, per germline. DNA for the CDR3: TGTGCCAGCAGCTTAGCAGATGGTTATTCACCCCTCCACTTT. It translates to CASSLADGYSPLHF.

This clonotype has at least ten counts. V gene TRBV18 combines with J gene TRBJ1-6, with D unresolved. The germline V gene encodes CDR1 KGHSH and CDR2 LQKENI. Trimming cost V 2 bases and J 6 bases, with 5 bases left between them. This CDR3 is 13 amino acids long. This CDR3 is CASSPDANSPLHF. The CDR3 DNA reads TGTGCCAGCTCACCAGATGCTAATTCACCCCTCCACTTT.

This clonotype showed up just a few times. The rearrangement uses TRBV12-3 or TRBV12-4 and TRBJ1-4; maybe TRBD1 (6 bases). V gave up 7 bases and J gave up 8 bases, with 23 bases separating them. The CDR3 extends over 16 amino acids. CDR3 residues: CASTSWGNRQEEKLFF. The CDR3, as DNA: TGTGCCAGCACCTCCTGGGGGAACAGACAGGAGGAAAAACTGTTTTTT.

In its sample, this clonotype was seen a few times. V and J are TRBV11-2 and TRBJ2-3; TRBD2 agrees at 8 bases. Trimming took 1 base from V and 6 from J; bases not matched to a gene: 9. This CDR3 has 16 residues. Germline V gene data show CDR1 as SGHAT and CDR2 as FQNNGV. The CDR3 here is CASSLAGGSSVDTQYF. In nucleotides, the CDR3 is TGTGCCAGCAGCTTAGCGGGAGGGTCGTCCGTCGATACGCAGTATTTT.

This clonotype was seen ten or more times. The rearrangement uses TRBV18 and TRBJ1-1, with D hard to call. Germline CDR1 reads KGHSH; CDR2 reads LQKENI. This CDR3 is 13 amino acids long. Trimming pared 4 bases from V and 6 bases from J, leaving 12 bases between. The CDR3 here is CASSLGWESEAFF. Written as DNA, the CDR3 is TGTGCCAGCTCACTGGGTTGGGAGTCTGAAGCTTTCTTT.